The rows below give T cell receptor beta chains drawn from one sample of a study of blood T cell repertoires in COVID-19. Clones were sequenced by immunoSEQ multiplex PCR, and TCRdb holds only the in-frame ones, with some missing. The sample yields about 67,000 clones, 85% to 90% seen once. Sequencing was performed on peripheral blood. These receptors originate from a man aged 50 or older with active COVID-19. CDR3s include the opening cysteine and the closing phenylalanine or tryptophan. The D gene is left open where the match is weak. Not all rows give a size; the values are once, few, many and, for expanded clones, a class.

clone_size: -
d_call: -
j_call: TRBJ2-2
v_call: TRBV5-1
cdr3_nt: TGCGCCAGCAGCATGTCGAATCTGCAGGGACTCGGGGAGCTGTTTTTT
cdr3_aa: CASSMSNLQGLGELFF

clone_size: -
d_call: TRBD2
j_call: TRBJ2-1
v_call: TRBV2
cdr3_nt: TGTGCCAGCGGGTGGCTAGCGGGGGACAATGAGCAGTTCTTC
cdr3_aa: CASGWLAGDNEQFF

clone_size: -
d_call: -
j_call: TRBJ2-7
v_call: TRBV27
cdr3_nt: TGTGCCAGCAGTTTAGCCCCCTTTACAGCTACCTACGAGCAGTACTTC
cdr3_aa: CASSLAPFTATYEQYF

clone_size: -
d_call: -
j_call: TRBJ1-5
v_call: TRBV28
cdr3_nt: TGTGCCACCCAACAGAATAGCAATCAGCCCCAGCATTTT
cdr3_aa: CATQQNSNQPQHF

clone_size: -
d_call: -
j_call: TRBJ1-3
v_call: TRBV7-2
cdr3_nt: TGTGCCAGCAGCCAGAACAGGGTAGTCTCTGGAAACACCATATATTTT
cdr3_aa: CASSQNRVVSGNTIYF

clone_size: -
d_call: TRBD2
j_call: TRBJ2-1
v_call: TRBV7-3
cdr3_nt: TGTGCCAGCAGCCCCGAAGTGCTAGCGGCCGGGGGGGAGCAGTTCTTC
cdr3_aa: CASSPEVLAAGGEQFF

clone_size: once
d_call: -
j_call: TRBJ1-2
v_call: TRBV19
cdr3_nt: TGTGCCAGTAGTATAAGGCAGGGGAGTAACTATGGCTACACCTTC
cdr3_aa: CASSIRQGSNYGYTF

clone_size: -
d_call: TRBD1
j_call: TRBJ1-5
v_call: TRBV7-2
cdr3_nt: TGTGCCAGCAGCTTCGGACAGGGCAATCAGCCCCAGCATTTT
cdr3_aa: CASSFGQGNQPQHF

clone_size: -
d_call: -
j_call: TRBJ2-7
v_call: TRBV27
cdr3_nt: TGTGCCAGCACCTATAGGGGCGGACTATTTTACGAGCAGTACTTC
cdr3_aa: CASTYRGGLFYEQYF

clone_size: -
d_call: TRBD1
j_call: TRBJ2-2
v_call: TRBV20-1
cdr3_nt: TGCAGTGCTAGTGGAGTCGGACAGGGGAAAAACGCGAACACCGGGGAGCTGTTTTTT
cdr3_aa: CSASGVGQGKNANTGELFF

clone_size: -
d_call: -
j_call: TRBJ1-2
v_call: TRBV6-4
cdr3_nt: TGTGCCAGCAGTGACCAGCCCTTCGGAGGCGGCTACACCTTC
cdr3_aa: CASSDQPFGGGYTF

clone_size: -
d_call: -
j_call: TRBJ2-5
v_call: TRBV9
cdr3_nt: TGTGCCAGCAGCGCGGACATCCAAGAGACCCAGTACTTC
cdr3_aa: CASSADIQETQYF

clone_size: -
d_call: -
j_call: TRBJ2-7
v_call: TRBV6-6
cdr3_nt: TGTGCCAGCAGTTACTCAGCCCTCGGCGAGCAGTACTTC
cdr3_aa: CASSYSALGEQYF

clone_size: once
d_call: TRBD1
j_call: TRBJ1-6
v_call: TRBV19
cdr3_nt: TGTGCCAGTAGGGGGACAGGGGAATACTCACCCCTCCACTTT
cdr3_aa: CASRGTGEYSPLHF

clone_size: -
d_call: TRBD1
j_call: TRBJ2-7
v_call: TRBV10-3
cdr3_nt: TGTGCCATCAATAATGGACAGGCAAGTCGCTACGAGCAGTACTTC
cdr3_aa: CAINNGQASRYEQYF

clone_size: -
d_call: -
j_call: TRBJ2-3
v_call: TRBV30
cdr3_nt: TGTGCCTGGAGTTCTGGTGCGGGGACAGATACGCAGTATTTT
cdr3_aa: CAWSSGAGTDTQYF

clone_size: -
d_call: TRBD1
j_call: TRBJ2-1
v_call: TRBV7-3
cdr3_nt: TGTGCCAGCAGCACCCAGACAGGGAAGAGCTCCTACAATGAGCAGTTCTTC
cdr3_aa: CASSTQTGKSSYNEQFF

clone_size: -
d_call: TRBD1
j_call: TRBJ2-5
v_call: TRBV19
cdr3_nt: TGTGCCAGTTCTTCCGGACAGGGAAGGGTCCAAGAGACCCAGTACTTC
cdr3_aa: CASSSGQGRVQETQYF